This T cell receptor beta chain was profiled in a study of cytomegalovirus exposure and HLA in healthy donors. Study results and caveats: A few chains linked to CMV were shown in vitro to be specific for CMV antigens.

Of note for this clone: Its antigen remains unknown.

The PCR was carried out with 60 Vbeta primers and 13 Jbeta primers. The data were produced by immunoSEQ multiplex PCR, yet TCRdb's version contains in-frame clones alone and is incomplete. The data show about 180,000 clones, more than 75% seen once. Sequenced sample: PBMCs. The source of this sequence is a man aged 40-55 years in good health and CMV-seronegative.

The chain's CDR3 is CASSVSPLTRASGNTIYF. The CDR3 DNA sequence: TGTGCCAGCAGCGTAAGCCCCTTGACGAGGGCCTCTGGAAACACCATATATTTT. The rearrangement joins TRBV9 to TRBJ1-3; no reliable D call. From germline, CDR1 is SGDLS and CDR2 YYNGEE. The CDR3 contains 18 residues. V was shortened by 1 base and J by 0 bases, with 17 bases between the two germline ends.